The 29 T cell receptor beta chains listed next were all sequenced from one sample in a study of cytomegalovirus exposure and HLA in healthy donors. 60 Vbeta and 13 Jbeta primers were used in PCR. TCRdb's copy holds only in-frame clones and misses some; the assay was immunoSEQ multiplex PCR. The sample lists around 130,000 clones; 65% to 80% were seen once. Sequencing was done on a sample of PBMCs. Source of these receptors: a young woman in good health and CMV-seronegative.

This chain joins TRBV6-5 and TRBJ2-7; 8 nucleotides agree with TRBD2. The trim removed 5 bases at V and 7 bases at J, leaving 10 bases unmatched. CDR3 length: 14 amino acids. Germline loops: CDR1 MNHEY, CDR2 SVGAGI. The DNA of the CDR3 is TGTGCCAGCAGTCCGGGACTAGGGTCGGGAGAGCAGTACTTC. It translates to CASSPGLGSGEQYF.

This chain links TRBV5-1 with TRBJ2-7, with TRBD2 matching 8 bases. CDR1 and CDR2 (germline): SGHRS, YFSETQ. Unmatched junction bases numbered 13, after V lost 4 bases and J lost 4 bases. CDR3 length: 16 amino acids. The DNA for the CDR3 is TGCGCCAGCAGCCAGGGAGCGGGAGATAATACTTACGAGCAGTACTTC. It encodes CASSQGAGDNTYEQYF.

The chain joins TRBV6-5 to TRBJ2-7, with 10 positions matching TRBD1. Germline CDR1 and CDR2: MNHEY and SVGAGI. The CDR3 is 13 residues long. J was trimmed by 3 bases and V by 4 bases; bases with no gene match: 0. CDR3 protein: CASSWTGGYEQYF. The CDR3 bases are TGTGCCAGCAGTTGGACAGGGGGCTACGAGCAGTACTTC.

The rearrangement uses TRBV11-2 and TRBJ2-2; 8 nucleotides line up with TRBD2. This CDR3 spans 17 amino acids. V trimming: 2 bases; J trimming: 3 bases; junction bases outside the gene matches: 8. The germline V gene has CDR1 SGHAT and CDR2 FQNNGV. The CDR3 DNA follows: TGTGCCAGCAGCTTACCCAGCGGGAGATTATACACCGGGGAGCTGTTTTTT. Residues: CASSLPSGRLYTGELFF.

This clone was counted only a few times. The CDR3 coding sequence is TGTGCCAGCAGCTTAAGGACAAGCTACAATGAGCAGTTCTTC. Residues: CASSLRTSYNEQFF. The V call is TRBV9, the J call TRBJ2-1, with D possibly matching TRBD1 (5 bases). V shed 4 bases and J shed 3 bases, with 11 bases lying between them. CDR1 and CDR2 from the germline V gene are SGDLS and YYNGEE. The CDR3 consists of 14 residues.

This sequence joins TRBV6-5 and TRBJ1-1, with 8 bases fitting TRBD1. Germline trimming cut 6 bases from V and 2 bases from J; bases unmatched to any gene: 5. The CDR3 consists of 14 residues. CDR1 is MNHEY and CDR2 is SVGAGI in the germline V gene. The CDR3 DNA is TGTGCCAGCAGACCGACAGGGGACAACACTGAAGCTTTCTTT. This sequence encodes CASRPTGDNTEAFF.

This clone was seen only a few times. The chain employs TRBV10-2 and TRBJ1-5; 9 bases agree with TRBD1. V was pared by 5 bases and J by 9 bases, with 5 bases of the junction left unmatched. Germline V lookup: CDR1 WSHSY, CDR2 SAAADI. This CDR3 has 13 residues. CDR3 loop: CASSPGQGLPQHF. The CDR3 DNA sequence: TGCGCCAGCAGTCCGGGACAGGGACTGCCCCAGCATTTT.

V gene TRBV18 combines with J gene TRBJ2-7, with D maybe TRBD2 (5 bases). Trimming removed 3 bases at V and 2 bases at J, with 14 bases between. CDR3 length: 15 amino acids. In germline, CDR1 is KGHSH, CDR2 LQKENI. CDR3 DNA sequence: TGTGCCAGCTCACCTACACTCGGGGATACCTACGAGCAGTACTTC. This translates into CASSPTLGDTYEQYF.

CDR3: CASSQRVGNTIYF. In DNA form, the CDR3 reads TGTGCCAGCAGCCAGCGTGTCGGAAACACCATATATTTT. This chain connects TRBV7-2 to TRBJ1-3, with no clear D. The ends were cut back, 5 bases at V and 4 bases at J, with 9 bases in the middle. The germline V gene has CDR1 SGHTA and CDR2 FQGNSA. The CDR3 runs 13 residues.

This clone was counted once. The CDR3 sequence is CASSLVRVGGSKTYEQYF. In nucleotides, the CDR3 is TGTGCCAGCAGCTTAGTGAGGGTTGGGGGCAGCAAAACTTACGAGCAGTACTTC. This sequence joins TRBV11-2 and TRBJ2-7; a weak D match, TRBD1 (6 bases). The CDR3 loop spans 18 amino acids. V was trimmed by 1 base and J by 4 bases, leaving 23 bases between them. Germline loops: CDR1 SGHAT, CDR2 FQNNGV.

V usage is TRBV7-9 and J usage is TRBJ2-7; D is unclear. The CDR3 covers 12 residues. The germline gives CDR1 SEHNR, CDR2 FQNEAQ (reference sequence). V gave up 2 bases and J gave up 3 bases, with 5 bases separating them. Here the CDR3 DNA reads TGTGCCAGCAGCTTAACAGACTACGAGCAGTACTTC. Its protein product is CASSLTDYEQYF.

The chain carries TRBV6-5 and TRBJ1-2, with D perhaps matching TRBD1 (5 bases). The V end was cut by 5 bases, the J end by 8 bases, with 18 bases between. Germline V gene sequence: CDR1 MNHEY, CDR2 SVGAGI. The CDR3 runs to 14 residues. The DNA of the CDR3 is TGTGCCAGCAGTCCCGGGACTGGACTATGGGGCTACACCTTC. The encoded protein is CASSPGTGLWGYTF.

CDR3 DNA: TGTGCCAGCAGCCAAGATCAGAATGAGCAGTTCTTC. It yields the protein CASSQDQNEQFF. V and J are TRBV4-2 and TRBJ2-1; D is unclear. CDR1 LGHNA and CDR2 YNFKEQ come from the germline V gene. The CDR3 runs 12 residues. V lost 0 bases to trimming and J lost 7 bases, with 4 bases between them.

The CDR3 DNA is TGTGCCAGCAGCGCCCCTCAGACTAGCGGGGGAGATACGCAGTATTTT. Translated, it gives CASSAPQTSGGDTQYF. This chain connects TRBV9 to TRBJ2-3; 12 bases align to TRBD2. Germline V gene lookup returns CDR1 SGDLS and CDR2 YYNGEE. J gave up 5 bases and V 3 bases, and 7 bases lay outside the gene matches. The CDR3 consists of 16 residues.

The genes are TRBV30 and TRBJ2-1; 8 nucleotides line up with TRBD1. V lost 7 bases to trimming and J lost 1 base; unmatched junction nucleotides: 6. CDR1 and CDR2 (germline): GTSNPN, SVGIG (reference sequence). The CDR3 has 14 residues. The CDR3 DNA is TGTGCCTCTTGGACAGGGAATTCCTACAATGAGCAGTTCTTC. It encodes CASWTGNSYNEQFF. Together with reference TRBV30 and TRBJ2-1, the CDR3 gives the full variable domain: SQTIHQWPATLVQPVGSPLSLECTVEGTSNPNLYWYRQAAGRGLQLLFYSVGIGQISSEVPQNLSASRPQDRQFILSSKKLLLSDSGFYLCASWTGNSYNEQFFGPGTRLTVL.

V gene TRBV6-1 combines with J gene TRBJ2-2, with TRBD2 identical over 11 bases. Germline V CDR1 and CDR2: MNHNS, SASEGT. V was clipped by 4 bases and J by 4 bases; unmatched bases: 2. The CDR3 length is 15 residues. The CDR3 sequence is CASSATSGVTGELFF. The CDR3 DNA is TGTGCCAGCAGTGCGACTAGCGGGGTCACCGGGGAGCTGTTTTTT.

The chain carries TRBV4-1 and TRBJ1-3; D not resolved. With 4 bases removed from V and 0 bases from J, the gap between germline ends came to 19 bases. The CDR3 is made up of 18 amino acids. CDR1 is MGHRA, CDR2 YSYEKL, per germline. CDR3 amino acids: CASSPGQARSGSGNTIYF. The CDR3 DNA reads as TGCGCCAGCAGCCCTGGTCAGGCACGGTCCGGCTCTGGAAACACCATATATTTT.

The J gene is TRBJ2-5, the V gene TRBV12-5, with 9 bases that match TRBD1. With 6 bases clipped from V and 2 bases from J, the junction kept 7 bases outside the gene matches. CDR3 size: 15 residues. Germline V CDR1 and CDR2: LGHNT, FRNRAP. The CDR3 loop is CASGGQGRYQETQYF. CDR3 DNA sequence: TGTGCTAGTGGCGGACAGGGGCGTTATCAAGAGACCCAGTACTTC.

The rearrangement links TRBV30 to TRBJ2-2; D remains ambiguous. Trimming cost V 0 bases and J 3 bases, with 8 bases left between them. The germline gives CDR1 GTSNPN, CDR2 SVGIG (reference sequence). The CDR3 contains 14 residues. The CDR3 nucleotides are TGTGCCTGGAGTGTCCGAGCTTACACCGGGGAGCTGTTTTTT. Amino acid sequence: CAWSVRAYTGELFF.

This clone has a handful of counts. V gene TRBV6-1 combines with J gene TRBJ2-2; perhaps TRBD2 as D (5 bases). The V gene lost 4 bases and the J gene lost 6 bases, with 12 bases spanning the gap. The CDR3 covers 14 residues. CDR1 is MNHNS and CDR2 is SASEGT in the germline V gene. CDR3 bases: TGTGCCAGCAGTGTAGGCAGGCGGGCCGGGGAGCTGTTTTTT. It encodes CASSVGRRAGELFF.

The gene calls are TRBV13 and TRBJ2-1; 7 bases align to TRBD2. Germline V lookup: CDR1 PRHDT, CDR2 FYEKMQ (reference sequence). The CDR3 is 15 residues long. V trimming: 5 bases; J trimming: 7 bases; junction bases outside the gene matches: 11. CDR3 sequence: CASSPGGRGRNEQFF. The DNA of the CDR3 is TGTGCCAGCAGCCCGGGCGGGAGAGGTAGGAATGAGCAGTTCTTC.

V gene TRBV19 combines with J gene TRBJ2-7; 8 nucleotides line up with TRBD2. Germline V gene data show CDR1 as LNHDA and CDR2 as SQIVND (reference sequence). The V gene end was trimmed by 4 bases and the J gene end by 6 bases; junction bases not matched to a gene: 11. The CDR3 length is 15 residues. CDR3 coding DNA: TGTGCCAGTAGTACCCAGCCCAGCGGGAGTTCCGAGCAGTACTTC. Protein product: CASSTQPSGSSEQYF.

The rearrangement uses TRBV12-5 and TRBJ2-2; 8 nucleotides align to TRBD2. In germline, CDR1 is LGHNT, CDR2 FRNRAP. The CDR3 consists of 16 residues. V was clipped by 0 bases and J by 6 bases; unmatched bases: 6. CDR3 residues: CASGLVLGLGAGELFF. The CDR3, as DNA: TGTGCTAGTGGTTTGGTACTGGGACTAGGGGCCGGGGAGCTGTTTTTT.

The J gene is TRBJ2-1, the V gene TRBV2; no firm D call. The CDR3 covers 12 residues. V was shortened by 5 bases and J by 8 bases, with 10 bases between the two germline ends. Germline CDR1 reads SNHLY; CDR2 reads FYNNEI. The CDR3 nucleotides read TGTGCCAGCAGTCCTAGAATAGATGAGCAGTTCTTC. Translated, it gives CASSPRIDEQFF.

This chain uses TRBV28 with TRBJ2-3; TRBD1 might be the D (6 bases). Trimming removed 0 bases from V and 3 bases from J, with 13 bases in between. There are 16 residues in the CDR3. The germline V gene has CDR1 MDHEN and CDR2 SYDVKM. As DNA, the CDR3 is TGTGCCAGCAGTTTATGGGGCGTTCAGGGGACAGATACGCAGTATTTT. It is translated as CASSLWGVQGTDTQYF. Using reference TRBV28 and TRBJ2-3 for the parts outside the CDR3, the full variable domain is DVKVTQSSRYLVKRTGEKVFLECVQDMDHENMFWYRQDPGLGLRLIYFSYDVKMKEKGDIPEGYSVSREKKERFSLILESASTNQTSMYLCASSLWGVQGTDTQYFGPGTRLTVL.

This chain uses TRBV5-1 with TRBJ1-2; D perhaps matches TRBD1 (6 bases). V was pared by 4 bases and J by 4 bases, with 17 bases between. The CDR3 sequence is 15 residues long. Germline V gene lookup returns CDR1 SGHRS and CDR2 YFSETQ. CDR3 coding DNA: TGCGCCAGCAGCCCACCCTACAGGGCCGGCTATGGCTACACCTTC. Residues: CASSPPYRAGYGYTF.

The chain joins TRBV6-6 to TRBJ1-1; TRBD1 matches 7 bases. The junction had 3 bases not matched to a gene; V was cut back by 2 bases and J by 3 bases. The germline gives CDR1 MNHNY, CDR2 SVGAGI (reference sequence). The CDR3 has 14 residues. CDR3: CASSYTGVDTEAFF. CDR3 nucleotides: TGTGCCAGCAGTTACACAGGGGTTGACACTGAAGCTTTCTTT.

The chain uses TRBV6-5 and TRBJ1-3; 7 nucleotides match TRBD1. Trimming removed 5 bases from V and 7 bases from J; junction bases left unmatched: 11. This CDR3 comprises 15 residues. Germline V gives CDR1 MNHEY, CDR2 SVGAGI. The CDR3 reads CASSPQTGSDNTIYF. CDR3 DNA sequence: TGTGCCAGCAGTCCGCAGACAGGGAGTGACAACACCATATATTTT.

The V call is TRBV7-2, the J call TRBJ1-2; TRBD1 might be the D (6 bases). Trimming removed 5 bases at V and 2 bases at J, with 12 bases between. The germline V gene encodes CDR1 SGHTA and CDR2 FQGNSA. There are 14 residues in the CDR3. The CDR3 here is CASSQGSLNYGYTF. Written as DNA, the CDR3 is TGTGCCAGCAGCCAGGGGTCATTGAACTATGGCTACACCTTC. Looking up the rest from reference TRBV7-2 and TRBJ1-2 gives the full variable domain: GAGVSQSPSNKVTEKGKDVELRCDPISGHTALYWYRQSLGQGLEFLIYFQGNSAPDKSGLPSDRFSAERTGGSVSTLTIQRTQQEDSAVYLCASSQGSLNYGYTFGSGTRLTVV.